This TCR beta chain came from a study of blood T cells in healthy people across ages. Study observations and caveats: Unknown CMV status may confound age-related changes in expanded clones.

Germline V gene sequence: CDR1 DFQATT, CDR2 SNEGSKA (reference sequence). This CDR3 is built from 14 residues. To note about this clonotype: No antigen is known for it. An end of the junction does not agree with germline; a read error may underlie this.

It was with a sample-barcoded 5' primer and a J-beta primer mix that a second PCR of roughly 7 to 12 cycles was run. TCRdb re-called the 5' RACE reads through MiXCR, storing one row per CDR3 protein. The top ten clones hold about 21% of a sample with 1,800,000 or so distinct CDR3 sequences, roughly two fifths of them seen once. The sequence was obtained from a human donor in good health. The chain uses TRBV20-1 and TRBJ1-6, with 7 bases fitting TRBD1. Sample: blood. The CDR3 DNA sequence: TGCAGTGCCAACCCGACAGGGATCGGTTCACTCCTCCACTTT. Its translation is CSANPTGIGSLLHF.